One T cell receptor beta chain is described in this entry. The antigen remains unidentified. This sample is drawn from a study of cytomegalovirus exposure and HLA in healthy donors. Vbeta (60) and Jbeta (13) primers were used in the PCR. As originally analysed: Among the unique TCR beta chains that a later analysis counted, about 81 million in all, 9.5 million to 11 million were shared. Measured with immunoSEQ multiplex PCR; TCRdb has only the in-frame clones, and not every one. The DNA was the basis for D and trimming; V, J and clone size are from that table. The sample carries 130,000 or so clones, around 80% recorded once. CDR3 length equals 16 residues. CDR1 is SEHNR, CDR2 FQNEAQ, per germline (reference sequence). The V and J ends lost 0 bases and 0 bases respectively, with 10 bases between them. Study results and limitations: Most TCR sequences proved rare, with some public TCRs found in many donors. Serostatus for CMV was the only available immune exposure information. Researchers counted around 150 TCR beta chains as cytomegalovirus-associated.

This rearrangement joins TRBV7-9 to TRBJ2-3; D is possibly TRBD1 (5 bases). Sample: PBMCs. This TCR derives from a woman aged 18-29 years in good health and CMV-seropositive. The CDR3 region has the DNA TGTGCCAGCAGCTTAGCGGAAGGGGAAAGCACAGATACGCAGTATTTT. It yields the protein CASSLAEGESTDTQYF.